The clone carrying this TCR beta chain has ten or more counts. The target antigen is unknown. This CDR3 is built from 12 residues. Trimming removed 6 bases from V and 7 bases from J, with 13 bases in between. The germline CDR1 and CDR2 sequences are MNHNS and SASEGT. The data derive from a study of T cells in Graves' hyperthyroidism and ophthalmopathy. The CDR3 regions of TCR beta were amplified from RNA transcripts. HTBI primers were employed in a first-round RT-PCR of the TCR CDR3. Each CDR3 protein is one row after TCRdb ran MiXCR on the multiplex PCR reads. The table includes hundreds of thousands of distinct CDR3 sequences, roughly a quarter detected once. Study-level results: Among clonotypes expanded in thyroid above 0.001, most were also found in blood.

The sequence was collected from a woman in her 30s with Graves' ophthalmopathy. The rearrangement joins TRBV6-1 to TRBJ2-7, with D perhaps TRBD1 (5 bases). The material sequenced was blood. The CDR3 protein is CASRRQPGEQYF. Written as DNA, the CDR3 is TGTGCCAGCAGGCGACAACCAGGGGAGCAGTACTTC.